This T cell receptor (beta chain) was sequenced in a study of blood T cell repertoires in COVID-19. The wider study: Specimens from acute and convalescent COVID-19 originated in the United States, Italy and Spain. Nucleic acid was either cDNA or gDNA, and it came from T cells, B-cell-depleted T cells, or PBMCs.

Original methodology: Reference gene primer amplification gave nucleated cell count estimates. Profiled with immunoSEQ multiplex PCR; TCRdb holds only in-frame clones, not every one. Clone size and V and J calls were adopted from that table, with D and trimming inferred from the DNA. The table shows a few hundred thousand clones, with 80% to 90% occurring only once. J lost 5 bases, V lost 4 bases, and 8 bases had no gene match. CDR1 MNHEY and CDR2 SVGEGT come from the germline V gene. The CDR3 is made up of 15 amino acids. The chain is built from TRBV6-2 or TRBV6-3 and TRBJ1-1; TRBD1 matches 9 bases. What was sequenced was peripheral blood. The sequence came from a woman between 25 and 40 years old with active or convalescent COVID-19. CDR3 sequence (DNA): TGTGCCAGCAGTTTGACACAGGGGGCAGGAACTGAAGCTTTCTTT. As protein: CASSLTQGAGTEAFF.